These T cell receptor beta chains were read from a single sample in a study of T cells in Graves' hyperthyroidism and ophthalmopathy. MiXCR was run by TCRdb on the multiplex PCR reads, yielding one entry per CDR3 protein. The table records about 360,000 distinct CDR3 sequences, approximately 13% of them present only once. Sequenced: blood. These receptors originate from a young man with Graves' hyperthyroidism that later progressed to Graves' ophthalmopathy. The CDR3 runs from the conserved cysteine through the conserved F or W. Each record gives: V gene, clone size, D gene, J gene, CDR3 protein, CDR3 DNA. A D gene is named only where the DNA matches it firmly. Rows give clone size only sometimes, using once, few, many, or a class for an expanded clone.

>TRBV2|many|TRBD2|TRBJ2-1
CASSPWASGGVSYNEQFF
TGTGCCAGCAGCCCGTGGGCTAGCGGGGGGGTTTCCTACAATGAGCAGTTCTTC
>TRBV27|-|-|TRBJ2-7
CASSLSARTWQYF
TGTGCCAGCAGTTTAAGTGCCCGTACATGGCAGTACTTC
>TRBV28|many|TRBD1|TRBJ1-5
CASSLPGQGNQPQHF
TGTGCCAGCAGTTTACCGGGACAGGGCAATCAGCCCCAGCATTTT
>TRBV5-1|few|TRBD2|TRBJ2-3
CASSRPSGGASDTQYF
TGCGCCAGCAGTCGGCCTAGCGGGGGGGCTTCAGATACGCAGTATTTT
>TRBV12-3/TRBV12-4|-|-|TRBJ1-1
CATNHRERNTEAFF
TGTGCCACCAATCACAGGGAGAGGAACACTGAAGCTTTCTTT
>TRBV20-1|-|TRBD2|TRBJ2-1
CSARRTSVNNEQFF
TGCAGTGCTCGGCGGACTAGCGTTAACAATGAGCAGTTCTTC
>TRBV4-2|-|TRBD2|TRBJ2-5
CASSQDPGTSVQETQYF
TGTGCCAGCAGCCAAGACCCTGGGACTAGCGTTCAAGAGACCCAGTACTTC
>TRBV5-1|-|-|TRBJ1-5
CASSLVPQDSNQPQHF
TGCGCCAGCAGCTTGGTGCCACAGGATAGCAATCAGCCCCAGCATTTT
>TRBV3-1|many|TRBD1|TRBJ1-1
CASSQVRGRVGDTEAFF
TGTGCCAGCAGCCAAGTGAGGGGGCGCGTCGGGGACACTGAAGCTTTCTTT
>TRBV28|many|-|TRBJ2-7
CASSFEYEQYF
TGTGCCAGCAGTTTTGAGTACGAGCAGTACTTC
>TRBV28|many|-|TRBJ2-3
CASSLGLFRLVDTQYF
TGTGCCAGCAGTTTGGGACTGTTCCGTCTAGTAGATACGCAGTATTTT
>TRBV7-9|few|TRBD1|TRBJ2-5
CASNFPGQGKETQYF
TGTGCCAGCAACTTTCCGGGACAGGGGAAAGAGACCCAGTACTTC
>TRBV2|few|-|TRBJ2-3
CASTQVGVLTDTQYF
TGTGCCAGCACGCAAGTGGGGGTCCTCACAGATACGCAGTATTTT
>TRBV24-1|many|TRBD1|TRBJ2-7
CATSDRQGLEQYF
TGTGCCACCAGTGACAGACAGGGGCTAGAGCAGTACTTC
>TRBV20-1|-|-|TRBJ1-5
CSARTGLFSGNQPQHF
TGCAGTGCTAGGACAGGCCTTTTCAGCGGCAATCAGCCCCAGCATTTT
>TRBV7-8|-|-|TRBJ1-3
CASSLGAGTGNTIYF
TGTGCCAGCAGCTTAGGGGCAGGAACTGGAAACACCATATATTTT
>TRBV20-1|many|TRBD1|TRBJ1-4
CSAAGQGAKSPNEKLFF
TGCAGTGCTGCGGGACAGGGGGCAAAGTCTCCTAATGAAAAACTGTTTTTT
>TRBV6-1|many|-|TRBJ1-2
CASSSPELNYGYTF
TGTGCCAGCAGTTCACCAGAGCTGAACTATGGCTACACCTTC
>TRBV5-1|-|-|TRBJ2-7
CASSSSGVGSGNYEQYF
TGCGCCAGCAGCTCTTCAGGGGTGGGGTCCGGCAACTACGAGCAGTACTTC
>TRBV3-1|few|-|TRBJ1-5
CASSQDPGQPQHF
TGTGCCAGCAGCCAAGATCCGGGCCAGCCCCAGCATTTT
>TRBV13|many|-|TRBJ1-1
CASSLGWGDTEAFF
TGTGCCAGCAGCTTAGGTTGGGGGGACACTGAAGCTTTCTTT
>TRBV5-6|-|-|TRBJ2-5
CASSLALALQETQYF
TGTGCCAGCAGCTTGGCCTTGGCATTACAAGAGACCCAGTACTTC
>TRBV20-1|few|-|TRBJ2-7
CSATQGDEQYF
TGCAGTGCAACACAGGGCGACGAGCAGTACTTC
>TRBV10-3|many|-|TRBJ1-1
CAIGTHTEAFF
TGTGCCATCGGGACACACACTGAAGCTTTCTTT
>TRBV28|-|TRBD2|TRBJ2-3
CASSNRLLAGYADTQYF
TGTGCCAGCAGTAACCGCCTACTAGCGGGGTACGCAGATACGCAGTATTTT
>TRBV24-1|many|TRBD2|TRBJ2-1
CATSDFAAGDYNEQFF
TGTGCCACCAGTGATTTCGCAGCGGGGGACTACAATGAGCAGTTCTTC
>TRBV11-2|few|-|TRBJ2-2
CASSSKPKDTGELFF
TGTGCCAGCAGCTCAAAACCGAAGGACACCGGGGAGCTGTTTTTT
>TRBV5-1|-|-|TRBJ1-1
CASSLSRFGLNTEAFF
TGCGCCAGCAGCTTGTCCCGGTTCGGTTTAAACACTGAAGCTTTCTTT
>TRBV10-3|many|TRBD2|TRBJ2-3
CAISKGTSGDPDTQYF
TGTGCCATCAGTAAGGGGACTAGCGGGGATCCAGATACGCAGTATTTT
>TRBV15|-|-|TRBJ1-1
CATSRGGSGMGVAFF
TGTGCCACCAGCAGAGGTGGAAGTGGTATGGGGGTGGCTTTCTTT
>TRBV29-1|few|-|TRBJ2-7
CSAVLPTASYEQYF
TGCAGCGCGGTACTCCCGACAGCATCCTACGAGCAGTACTTC
>TRBV10-2|-|TRBD1|TRBJ1-2
CASMTGAYGYTF
TGCGCCAGCATGACAGGGGCCTATGGCTACACCTTC
>TRBV20-1|many|TRBD2|TRBJ2-5
CSAYGTSGGAGETQYF
TGCAGTGCTTACGGGACTAGCGGGGGGGCCGGAGAGACCCAGTACTTC
>TRBV5-1|-|TRBD1|TRBJ1-3
CASSLQGANGNTIYF
TGCGCCAGCAGCTTACAGGGGGCGAATGGAAACACCATATATTTT
>TRBV18|many|-|TRBJ1-2
CASSPDRNYGYTF
TGTGCCAGCAGTCCCGACAGAAACTATGGCTACACCTTC
>TRBV11-2|many|-|TRBJ1-2
CASSSSGRSYGYTF
TGTGCCAGCAGCTCCTCGGGACGCAGCTATGGCTACACCTTC
>TRBV5-1|-|-|TRBJ2-3
CASSLIPGTDTQYF
TGCGCCAGCAGCTTGATACCCGGAACAGATACGCAGTATTTT
>TRBV6-1|many|-|TRBJ2-3
CASGDILSTDTQYF
TGTGCCAGCGGTGACATCCTTAGCACAGATACGCAGTATTTT
>TRBV6-2/TRBV6-3|-|-|TRBJ2-2
CASNLDRNTGELFF
TGTGCCAGCAATTTGGACAGGAACACCGGGGAGCTGTTTTTT
>TRBV28|many|TRBD1|TRBJ1-5
CASSPGTGYVQPQHF
TGTGCCAGCAGCCCAGGGACAGGGTACGTTCAGCCCCAGCATTTT
>TRBV20-1|many|-|TRBJ1-5
CSASGSGGRNQPQHF
TGCAGTGCTAGCGGGAGTGGGGGTAGGAATCAGCCCCAGCATTTT
>TRBV6-1|-|-|TRBJ2-3
CASSYSEHYTDTQYF
TGTGCCAGCAGTTATTCCGAGCATTACACAGATACGCAGTATTTT
>TRBV20-1|-|-|TRBJ2-7
CSAPSPTGREQYF
TGCAGTGCTCCCTCCCCGACAGGACGAGAGCAGTACTTC
>TRBV20-1|few|-|TRBJ2-3
CSARDVVATDTQYF
TGCAGTGCTAGAGATGTCGTTGCCACAGATACGCAGTATTTT
>TRBV20-1|-|TRBD2|TRBJ2-5
CSATWRGGIETQYF
TGCAGTGCCACGTGGCGGGGGGGTATAGAGACCCAGTACTTC
>TRBV7-9|-|-|TRBJ1-1
CASSKGTLLNTEAFF
TGTGCCAGCAGCAAAGGGACACTTTTGAACACTGAAGCTTTCTTT
>TRBV5-1|many|-|TRBJ2-5
CASSPVGETQYF
TGCGCCAGCTCGCCGGTGGGGGAGACCCAGTACTTC
>TRBV27|many|TRBD2|TRBJ2-1
CASSTLSPGGGTYNEQFF
TGTGCCAGCAGTACCTTATCCCCAGGCGGGGGGACCTACAATGAGCAGTTCTTC
>TRBV24-1|-|TRBD1|TRBJ2-6
CATSGQGVANVLTF
TGTGCCACCAGTGGGCAGGGGGTGGCCAACGTCCTGACTTTC
>TRBV7-2|-|TRBD2|TRBJ2-3
CASSLSGGDDTDTQYF
TGTGCCAGCAGCTTAAGCGGGGGGGACGACACAGATACGCAGTATTTT
>TRBV20-1|many|TRBD1|TRBJ2-3
CSARPRDRGAAQYF
TGCAGTGCTCGACCCCGGGACAGGGGCGCGGCGCAGTATTTT
>TRBV28|many|-|TRBJ2-7
CASSLRDTEQYF
TGTGCCAGCAGTTTGCGGGACACAGAGCAGTACTTC
>TRBV11-2|many|-|TRBJ2-7
CASSLGSTGVYEQYF
TGTGCCAGCAGCTTAGGGTCCACAGGTGTCTACGAGCAGTACTTC
>TRBV12-3/TRBV12-4|many|-|TRBJ2-5
CASSLVSQETQYF
TGTGCCAGCAGCTTAGTCAGTCAAGAGACCCAGTACTTC